This TCR beta chain was observed in a study of blood T cell repertoires in COVID-19. Across the study: The samples span acute and convalescent COVID-19 from the United States, Italy and Spain. Sources were T cells, B-cell-depleted T cells, or PBMCs; the material itself was cDNA or gDNA.

Study processing details: Amplification from reference gene primers served as the basis for estimated nucleated cell counts. The table came from immunoSEQ multiplex PCR; TCRdb's copy has only in-frame clones and leaves some out. V and J calls and clone size follow that table, whereas D and trimming were derived from the DNA. The sample has about 220,000 clones; around 88% are singletons. Germline CDR1 SGHRS, CDR2 YFSETQ. The CDR3 totals 15 residues. V gave up 0 bases and J gave up 5 bases, with 14 bases separating them. Participants spanned ages about 18 to 100 years and resided in 20 to 30 US areas. V gene TRBV5-1 combines with J gene TRBJ2-5; D is perhaps TRBD1 (5 bases). This clonotype was obtained from a woman in her fifties or sixties with acute COVID-19. Source material: PBMCs or T cells enriched from blood (not recorded which). The chain's CDR3 is CASSLVDPKGETQYF. The CDR3 coding sequence is TGCGCCAGCAGCTTGGTGGACCCTAAGGGGGAGACCCAGTACTTC.